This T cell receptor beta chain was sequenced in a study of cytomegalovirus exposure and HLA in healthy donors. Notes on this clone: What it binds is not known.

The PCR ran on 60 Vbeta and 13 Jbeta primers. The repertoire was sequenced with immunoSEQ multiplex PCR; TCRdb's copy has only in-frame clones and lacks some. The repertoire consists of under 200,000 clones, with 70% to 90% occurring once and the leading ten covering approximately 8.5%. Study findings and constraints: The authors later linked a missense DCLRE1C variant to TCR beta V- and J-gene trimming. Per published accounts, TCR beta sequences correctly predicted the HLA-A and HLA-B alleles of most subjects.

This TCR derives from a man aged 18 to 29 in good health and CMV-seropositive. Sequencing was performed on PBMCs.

CDR3 in DNA: TGCGCCAGCAGCCCGGGACAGTATAATTCACCCCTCCACTTT. Translated, it gives CASSPGQYNSPLHF. This chain connects TRBV5-1 to TRBJ1-6; TRBD1 agrees at 7 bases. Germline CDR1 and CDR2: SGHRS and YFSETQ. The CDR3 spans 14 residues. Trimming took 4 bases from V and 4 from J; bases not matched to a gene: 2.